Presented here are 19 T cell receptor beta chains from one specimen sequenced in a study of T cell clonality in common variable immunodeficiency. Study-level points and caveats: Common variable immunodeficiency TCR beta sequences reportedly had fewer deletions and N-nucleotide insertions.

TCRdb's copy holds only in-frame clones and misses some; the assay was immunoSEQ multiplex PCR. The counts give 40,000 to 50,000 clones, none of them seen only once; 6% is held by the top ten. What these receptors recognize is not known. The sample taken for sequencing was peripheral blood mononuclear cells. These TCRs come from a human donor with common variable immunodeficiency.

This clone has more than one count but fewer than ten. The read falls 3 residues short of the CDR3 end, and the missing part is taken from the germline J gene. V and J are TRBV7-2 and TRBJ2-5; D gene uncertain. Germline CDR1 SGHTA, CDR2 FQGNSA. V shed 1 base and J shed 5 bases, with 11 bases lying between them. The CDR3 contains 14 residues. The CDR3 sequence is CASSLGIGPETQYF. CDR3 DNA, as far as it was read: TGTGCCAGCAGCTTAGGAATAGGGCCTGAGACC.

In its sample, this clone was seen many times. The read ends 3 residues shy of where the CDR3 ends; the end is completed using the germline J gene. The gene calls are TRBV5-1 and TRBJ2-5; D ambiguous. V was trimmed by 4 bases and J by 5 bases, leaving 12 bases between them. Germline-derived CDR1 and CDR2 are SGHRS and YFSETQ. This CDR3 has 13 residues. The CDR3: CASSKGLEETQYF. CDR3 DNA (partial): TGCGCCAGCAGCAAGGGCCTGGAGGAGACC. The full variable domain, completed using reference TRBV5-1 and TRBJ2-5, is KAGVTQTPRYLIKTRGQQVTLSCSPISGHRSVSWYQQTPGQGLQFLFEYFSETQRNKGNFPGRFSGRQFSNSRSEMNVSTLELGDSALYLCASSKGLEETQYFGPGTRLLVL.

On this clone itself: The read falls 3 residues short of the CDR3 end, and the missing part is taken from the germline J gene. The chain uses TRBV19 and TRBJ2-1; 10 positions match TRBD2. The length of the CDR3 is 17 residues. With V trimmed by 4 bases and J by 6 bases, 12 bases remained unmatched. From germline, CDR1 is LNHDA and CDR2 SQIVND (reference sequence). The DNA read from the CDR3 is TGTGCCAGTAGTACCCAGGGGGCTAGCGGGGGACCCAATGAG. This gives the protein CASSTQGASGGPNE. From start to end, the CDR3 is CASSTQGASGGPNEQFF. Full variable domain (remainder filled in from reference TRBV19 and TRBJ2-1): DGGITQSPKYLFRKEGQNVTLSCEQNLNHDAMYWYRQDPGQGLRLIYYSQIVNDFQKGDIAEGYSVSREKKESFPLTVTSAQKNPTAFYLCASSTQGASGGPNEQFFGPGTRLTVL.

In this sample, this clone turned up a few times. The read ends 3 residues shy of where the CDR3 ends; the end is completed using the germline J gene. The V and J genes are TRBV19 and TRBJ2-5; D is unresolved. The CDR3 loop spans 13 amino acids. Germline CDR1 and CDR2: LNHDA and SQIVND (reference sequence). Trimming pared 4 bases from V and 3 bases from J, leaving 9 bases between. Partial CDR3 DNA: TGTGCCAGTAGTAACTCCATGAAAGAGACC. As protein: CASSNSMKET. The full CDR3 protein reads CASSNSMKETQYF.

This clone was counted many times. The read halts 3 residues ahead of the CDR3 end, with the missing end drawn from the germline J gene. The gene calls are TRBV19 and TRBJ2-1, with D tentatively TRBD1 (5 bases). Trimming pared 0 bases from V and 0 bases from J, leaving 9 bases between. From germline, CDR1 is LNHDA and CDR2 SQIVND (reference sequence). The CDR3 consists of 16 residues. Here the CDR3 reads CASSIEDSSSYNEQFF. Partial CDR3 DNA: TGTGCCAGTAGTATAGAAGACAGTAGCTCCTACAATGAG.

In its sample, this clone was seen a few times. CDR3 sequence reads: CASSALTGVREAFF. The CDR3 bases that were read are TGTGCCAGCAGCGCACTTACAGGGGTAAGGGAA. V gene TRBV7-6 combines with J gene TRBJ1-1, with 7 bases identical to TRBD1. The read ends 3 residues early relative to the CDR3; the germline J gene fills the gap. Germline V lookup: CDR1 SGHVS, CDR2 FNYEAQ. The CDR3 is made up of 14 amino acids.

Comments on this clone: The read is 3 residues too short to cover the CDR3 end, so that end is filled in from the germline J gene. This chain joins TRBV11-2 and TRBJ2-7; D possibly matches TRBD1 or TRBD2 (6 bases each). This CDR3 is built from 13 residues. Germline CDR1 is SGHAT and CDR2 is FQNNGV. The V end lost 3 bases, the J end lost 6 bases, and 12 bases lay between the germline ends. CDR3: CASSFGRGGEQYF. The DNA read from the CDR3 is TGTGCCAGCAGCTTTGGCAGGGGAGGCGAG.

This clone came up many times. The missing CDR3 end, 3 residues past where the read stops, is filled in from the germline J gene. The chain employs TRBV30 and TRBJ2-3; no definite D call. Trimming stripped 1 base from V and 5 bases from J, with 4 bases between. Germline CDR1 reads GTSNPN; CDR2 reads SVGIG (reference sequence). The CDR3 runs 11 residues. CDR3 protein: CAWSDKDTQYF. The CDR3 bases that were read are TGTGCCTGGAGTGATAAAGATACG.

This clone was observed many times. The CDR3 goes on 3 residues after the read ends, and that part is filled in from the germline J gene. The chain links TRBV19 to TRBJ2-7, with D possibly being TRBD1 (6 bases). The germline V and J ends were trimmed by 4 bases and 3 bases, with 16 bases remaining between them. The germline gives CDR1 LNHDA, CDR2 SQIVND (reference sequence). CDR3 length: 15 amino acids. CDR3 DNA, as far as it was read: TGTGCCAGTAGTAGCACCGGGACACCGTTCTACGAG. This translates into CASSSTGTPFYE. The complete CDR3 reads CASSSTGTPFYEQYF.

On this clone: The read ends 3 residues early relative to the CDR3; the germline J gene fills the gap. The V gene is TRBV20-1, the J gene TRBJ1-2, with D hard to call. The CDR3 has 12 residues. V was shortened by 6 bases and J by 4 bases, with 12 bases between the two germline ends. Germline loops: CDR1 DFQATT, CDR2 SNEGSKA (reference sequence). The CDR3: CSAKQDFYGYTF. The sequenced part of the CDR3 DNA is TGCAGTGCGAAGCAAGATTTCTATGGC.

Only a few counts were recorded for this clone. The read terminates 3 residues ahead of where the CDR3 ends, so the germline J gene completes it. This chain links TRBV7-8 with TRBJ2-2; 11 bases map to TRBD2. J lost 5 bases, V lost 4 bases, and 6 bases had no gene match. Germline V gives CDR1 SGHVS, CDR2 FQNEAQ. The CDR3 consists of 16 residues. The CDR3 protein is CASSSTSGRGTGELFF. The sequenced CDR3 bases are TGTGCCAGCAGCTCTACTAGCGGGAGAGGGACCGGGGAG.

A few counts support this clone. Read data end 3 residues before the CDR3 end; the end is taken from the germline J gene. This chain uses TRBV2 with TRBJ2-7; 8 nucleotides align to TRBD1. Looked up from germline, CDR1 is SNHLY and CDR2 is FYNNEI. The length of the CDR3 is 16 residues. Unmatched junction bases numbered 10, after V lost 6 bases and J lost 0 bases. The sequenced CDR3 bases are TGTGCCAGCAGCATAGAAGCCGGGACAGGCTCCTACGAG. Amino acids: CASSIEAGTGSYE. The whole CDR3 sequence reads CASSIEAGTGSYEQYF.

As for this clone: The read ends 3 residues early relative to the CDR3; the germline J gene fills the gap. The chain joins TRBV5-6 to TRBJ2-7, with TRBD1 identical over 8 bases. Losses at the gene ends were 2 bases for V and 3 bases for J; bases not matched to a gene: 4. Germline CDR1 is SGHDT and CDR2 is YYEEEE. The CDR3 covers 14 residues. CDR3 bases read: TGTGCCAGCAGCTTTCAGGGGGCTTTCTACGAG. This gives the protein CASSFQGAFYE. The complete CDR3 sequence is CASSFQGAFYEQYF.

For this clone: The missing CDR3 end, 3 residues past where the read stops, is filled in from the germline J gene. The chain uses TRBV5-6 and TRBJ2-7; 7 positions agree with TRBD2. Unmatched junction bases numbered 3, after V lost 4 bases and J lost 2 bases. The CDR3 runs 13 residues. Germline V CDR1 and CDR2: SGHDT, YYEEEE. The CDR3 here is CASSRGVTYEQYF. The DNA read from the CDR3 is TGTGCCAGCAGCCGGGGGGTTACCTACGAG.

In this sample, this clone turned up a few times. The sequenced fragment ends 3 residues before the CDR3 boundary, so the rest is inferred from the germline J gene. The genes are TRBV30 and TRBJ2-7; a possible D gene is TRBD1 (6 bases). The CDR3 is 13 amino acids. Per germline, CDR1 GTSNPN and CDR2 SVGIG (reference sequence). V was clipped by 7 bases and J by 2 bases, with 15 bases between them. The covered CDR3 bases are TGTGCCTTTTATTCGACAGGAGCCTACGAG. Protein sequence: CAFYSTGAYE. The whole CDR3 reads CAFYSTGAYEQYF.

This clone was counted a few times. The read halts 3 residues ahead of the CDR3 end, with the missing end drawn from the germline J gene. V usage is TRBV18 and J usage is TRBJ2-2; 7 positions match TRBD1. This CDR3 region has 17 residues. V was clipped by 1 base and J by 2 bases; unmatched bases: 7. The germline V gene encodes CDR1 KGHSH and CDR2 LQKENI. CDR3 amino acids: CASSPQAGTVNTGELFF. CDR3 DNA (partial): TGTGCCAGCTCACCACAGGCTGGGACAGTTAACACCGGGGAG.

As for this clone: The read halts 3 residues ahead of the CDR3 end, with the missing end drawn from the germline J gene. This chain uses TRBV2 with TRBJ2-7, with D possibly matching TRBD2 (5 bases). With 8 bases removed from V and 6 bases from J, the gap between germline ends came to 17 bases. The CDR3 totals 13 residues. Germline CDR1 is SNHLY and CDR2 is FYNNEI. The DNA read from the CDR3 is TGTGCCAGCCCGGGGAATCCAGCGGCCGAG. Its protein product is CASPGNPAAE. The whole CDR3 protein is CASPGNPAAEQYF.

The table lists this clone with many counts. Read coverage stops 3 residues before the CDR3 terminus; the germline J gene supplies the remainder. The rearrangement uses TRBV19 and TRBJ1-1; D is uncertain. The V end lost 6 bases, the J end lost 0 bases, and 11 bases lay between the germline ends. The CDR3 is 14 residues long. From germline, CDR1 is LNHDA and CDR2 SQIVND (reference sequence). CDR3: CASRREGMNTEAFF. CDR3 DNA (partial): TGTGCCAGTAGAAGAGAGGGCATGAACACTGAA.

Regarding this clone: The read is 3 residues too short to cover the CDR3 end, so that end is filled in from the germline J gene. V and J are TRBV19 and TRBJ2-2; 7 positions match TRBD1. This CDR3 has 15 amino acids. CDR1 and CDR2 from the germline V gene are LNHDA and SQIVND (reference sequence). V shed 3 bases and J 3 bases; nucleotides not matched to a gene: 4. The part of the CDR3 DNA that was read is TGTGCCAGTAGTATTAGGGACAGCCACACCGGGGAG. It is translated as CASSIRDSHTGE. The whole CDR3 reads CASSIRDSHTGELFF.